This TCR beta chain is drawn from a study of CD8 T cells in Susac syndrome. With random hexamers, reverse transcription was performed on roughly 0.5 to 1 ug of RNA. Via MiXCR, TCRdb re-called the immunoSEQ multiplex PCR reads, giving one row per CDR3 protein. The sample consists of about 190,000 distinct CDR3 sequences, 95% of them appearing once. Sequencing was done on a sample of CD8+ T cells from PBMCs. This TCR was recovered from a human donor with Susac syndrome.

CDR3 residues: CASSDTTDYAYNEQFF. In DNA, the CDR3 is TGTGCCAGCAGTGATACGACGGATTACGCCTACAATGAGCAGTTCTTC. The rearrangement joins TRBV6-2 or TRBV6-3 to TRBJ2-1; no firm D call. The CDR3 contains 16 residues. The ends were cut back, 5 bases at V and 2 bases at J, with 16 bases in the middle. The germline V gene encodes CDR1 MNHEY and CDR2 SVGEGT.